This TCR beta chain was identified in a study of cytomegalovirus exposure and HLA in healthy donors. Trimming took off 8 bases at V and 6 bases at J, with 20 bases between the two ends. The CDR3 consists of 16 residues. CDR1 MGHRA and CDR2 YSYEKL come from the germline V gene. Clones were sequenced by immunoSEQ multiplex PCR, and TCRdb holds only the in-frame ones, with some missing. The repertoire holds fewer than 300,000 clones, with 88% as singletons. This TCR derives from a young woman in good health and CMV-seronegative. The chain couples TRBV4-1 to TRBJ1-6, with D possibly being TRBD1 (5 bases). The sequenced material came from PBMCs. CDR3: CASSPNGGGSNSPLHF. Written as DNA, the CDR3 is TGCGCCAGCTCCCCGAACGGGGGGGGTTCTAATTCACCCCTCCACTTT.